Below are 14 T cell receptor beta chains sequenced from a single sample in a study of tumor-infiltrating lymphocytes in primary liver carcinoma (dated by TCRdb to about 2017). Reads for this sample came from an Illumina HiSeq 2500. TCRbeta-specific cDNA was reverse-transcribed from approximately 500 ng total RNA using a constant-region primer and ProtoScript II reverse transcriptase. TCRbeta libraries were built with three nested multiplex PCR rounds, a slightly modified ARM-PCR procedure. Multiplex TRBV1-TRBV30 forward primers and a Cbeta reverse primer were used in the first two PCR rounds, each of which was run for about 10 cycles. Using fastp trimming at Q25 and MiXCR clonotype assembly, TCRdb reanalyzed the public sequencing data and kept in-frame beta chains. Rows matching on CDR3 protein sequence are summarized as one entry with the most common DNA and genes. Here the sample has more than 55,000 distinct CDR3 sequences; less than 85% occur a single time. The ten most abundant clones make up roughly 60% of the sample.

Total RNA and DNA were co-extracted from around 20-30 mg of bulk tissue with the AllPrep DNA/RNA mini kit, without cell sorting. The sequenced sample consisted of liver tumor tissue from sampling region 2. The sample's cell subset or site label, decoded: tumor region T2, inferior pole. The receptors originated from a man aged 40-50 years with primary liver carcinoma and hepatitis B virus infection.

As regards this clonotype: A read error may be the cause here, since a much bigger clone is one base away. This is likely a read error, given that the CDR3 carries no conserved phenylalanine or tryptophan at its end. V and J are TRBV28 and TRBJ1-5, with 7 bases identical to TRBD1. The CDR3 sequence is 12 residues long. The germline V gene encodes CDR1 MDHEN and CDR2 SYDVKM. After removal of 6 bases from V and 5 bases from J, the junction contained 1 base not matched to a gene. CDR3 amino acids: CASRTGYQPQHS. The CDR3, as DNA: TGTGCCAGCAGGACAGGGTATCAGCCCCAGCATTCT.

Comment on this clonotype: A read error is possible here, since a much larger clone lies one base away. V usage is TRBV11-2 and J usage is TRBJ2-6, with a weak D call TRBD2 (5 bases). The CDR3 spans 15 residues. Germline V gene sequence: CDR1 SGHAT, CDR2 FQNNGV. Here the CDR3 reads CTTQRPSSGANVLTF. The DNA of the CDR3 is TGTACCACCCAGCGGCCGAGCTCTGGGGCCAACGTCCTGACTTTC.

This clonotype has only a few counts. This is likely a read error, given that the CDR3 carries no conserved phenylalanine or tryptophan at its end. The chain combines TRBV11-3 with TRBJ2-7, with D uncertain. CDR1 and CDR2 (germline): SGHNT, YENEEA. The CDR3 consists of 13 residues. With 1 base removed from V and 4 bases from J, the gap between germline ends came to 8 bases. The CDR3 nucleotides are TGTGCCAGCAGCTTAGGGGCATCTTACGAGCAGTACTCC. Amino acid sequence: CASSLGASYEQYS.

This clonotype was found once. Sequence at one end of the junction differs from germline and may be a read error. V and J are TRBV28 and TRBJ2-3, with 7 bases lining up with TRBD1. This CDR3 is built from 17 residues. Germline-derived CDR1 and CDR2 are MDHEN and SYDVKM. The CDR3 nucleotides read TGTGCCAGTAGTTTATCCCCGGGACAGTACTCCTTATATGCGCAGTATTTT. Amino acid sequence: CASSLSPGQYSLYAQYF. The full variable domain, rest sourced from reference TRBV28 and TRBJ2-3, is DVKVTQSSRYLVKRTGEKVFLECVQDMDHENMFWYRQDPGLGLRLIYFSYDVKMKEKGDIPEGYSVSREKKERFSLILESASTNQTSMYLCASSLSPGQYSLYAQYFGPGTRLTVL.

The table lists this clonotype with a few counts. At one end, the junction sequence differs from germline, possibly due to a read error. V and J are TRBV4-2 and TRBJ2-7; 11 nucleotides agree with TRBD2. CDR1 and CDR2 from the germline V gene are LGHNA and YNFKEQ. The CDR3 is 15 amino acids. This chain's CDR3 is CANSHGTSGAGEQYF. CDR3 in DNA: TGTGCCAACAGCCACGGGACTAGCGGAGCCGGCGAGCAGTATTTC.

This chain connects TRBV4-2 to TRBJ2-3; D may be TRBD2 (5 bases). This CDR3 is 15 amino acids long. The germline gives CDR1 LGHNA, CDR2 YNFKEQ. CDR3 in DNA: TGTGCAGGGAACGAGCTTGGGGTGGGAGTAATTACGCAGTATTTT. This sequence encodes CAGNELGVGVITQYF.

Turning to this clonotype: One junction end disagrees with the germline gene, perhaps due to a read error. The gene calls are TRBV11-2 and TRBJ2-5; D is possibly TRBD1 or TRBD2 (6 bases each). The V gene's germline CDR1 is SGHAT and CDR2 FQNNGV. The length of the CDR3 is 16 residues. CDR3 bases: TGTGCCAGCAGCCAAACCCCTGGAGGGGGGCAAGAGACCCAGAACTTC. Encoded protein: CASSQTPGGGQETQNF.

Points on this clonotype: Germline and junction disagree at one end, which may indicate a read error. CDR3: CASSLGSAANEHFF. CDR3 sequence (DNA): TGTGCCAGCAGCTTAGGCTCAGCGGCCAATGAGCACTTCTTC. The rearrangement links TRBV11-1 to TRBJ2-1, with a weak D call TRBD2 (5 bases). Germline V gene lookup returns CDR1 SGHAT and CDR2 FQDESV (reference sequence). There are 14 residues in the CDR3.

This clonotype was seen just once. The CDR3 does not close with the conserved phenylalanine or tryptophan, likely indicating a read error. CDR3 region: CSVSGTEASDTQYL. CDR3 coding DNA: TGCAGCGTTTCCGGGACAGAGGCGTCAGATACGCAGTATTTG. The genes are TRBV29-1 and TRBJ2-3, with TRBD1 identical over 7 bases. Per germline, CDR1 SQVTM and CDR2 ANQGSEA. This CDR3 comprises 14 residues. V lost 5 bases, J lost 4 bases, and 9 bases stayed unmatched.

Regarding this clonotype: A read error may explain this, as a much larger clone is one base away. This sequence joins TRBV11-2 and TRBJ2-2, with D maybe TRBD1 (6 bases). Looked up from germline, CDR1 is SGHAT and CDR2 is FQNNGV. The CDR3 length is 15 residues. V dropped 7 bases and J dropped 10 bases, with 22 bases sitting between them. The CDR3 DNA reads TGTGCCAGCAACTTGTCCACCAGGGGCGATGCGGAGCTGTTTTTT. Protein sequence: CASNLSTRGDAELFF.

Worth noting for this clonotype: Being one base from a much bigger clone, this may be a read error. V and J are TRBV29-1 and TRBJ1-1; D is ambiguous. CDR1 SQVTM and CDR2 ANQGSEA come from the germline V gene. The CDR3 runs 10 residues. CDR3 bases: TGCAACGTACTTGACACTGAAGCTTTCTTT. It specifies CNVLDTEAFF.

On this clonotype: An end of the junction differs from the germline gene, which may be a read error. V is TRBV30 and J is TRBJ2-1, with D tentatively TRBD2 (5 bases). This CDR3 comprises 13 residues. In germline, CDR1 is GTSNPN, CDR2 SVGIG (reference sequence). This CDR3 is CAWMVGSLNKQFF. As DNA, the CDR3 is TGTGCCTGGATGGTGGGGAGTCTCAATAAGCAGTTCTTC.

This clonotype has a single count. One end of the junction does not line up with germline, which may come from a read error. The rearrangement uses TRBV5-1 and TRBJ2-1; TRBD1 is a possible D gene (5 bases). This CDR3 has 16 residues. CDR1 is SGHRS and CDR2 is YFSETQ in the germline V gene. The CDR3 nucleotides read TGTGCCATCAGCTTGGGGCCGCCGAGCTCCTACAATGAGCAGTTCTTC. It yields the protein CAISLGPPSSYNEQFF.

As for this clonotype: A junction boundary mismatches the germline segment, possibly from a read error. DNA for the CDR3: TGTTCCAGCTGCTTAACAGCAGGGGGCTCGGGGGAGACCGAGTACTTC. Its protein product is CSSCLTAGGSGETEYF. This chain joins TRBV11-2 and TRBJ2-5, with 8 positions matching TRBD1. The germline V gene encodes CDR1 SGHAT and CDR2 FQNNGV. This CDR3 contains 16 residues.